The present entry profiles one T cell receptor beta chain with its context. Germline V CDR1 and CDR2: SGHDN, FVKESK. CDR3 length: 17 amino acids. Trimming took 5 bases from V and 8 from J; bases not matched to a gene: 20. This entry belongs to a study of blood T cell repertoires in COVID-19. Study-level information: Acute and convalescent COVID-19 samples came from the United States, Italy and Spain.

The protocol was immunoSEQ multiplex PCR, while the TCRdb copy is restricted to in-frame clones and leaves out a portion. The table records roughly 400,000 clones, approximately 91% of them present only once. Residents of 24 US areas, aged about 18 to 89 years, made up the participants. In assigning cohorts, the study relied on participant-reported clinical history. The clonotype was recovered from a woman in her thirties or forties with acute COVID-19. The gene calls are TRBV14 and TRBJ1-2; 7 positions agree with TRBD1. The sample taken for sequencing was PBMCs or T cells enriched from blood (not recorded which). CDR3 nucleotides: TGTGCCAGCAGCGGCCGGGACAGCATTCTTGCCTGTTGGGGCTACACCTTC. It translates to CASSGRDSILACWGYTF.